The 24 T cell receptor beta chains below all came from one sample that was sequenced in a study of T cells after yellow fever vaccination. TCRdb ran MiXCR on the 5' RACE reads and lists one entry per CDR3 protein. The sample includes about 500,000 distinct CDR3 sequences, about a sixth of them seen just once. Material: PBMCs, obtained less than 6 days after the first yellow fever vaccination. The receptors stem from a man aged 18 to 29 who received the YFV17D yellow fever vaccine.

V usage is TRBV9 and J usage is TRBJ2-6; D unresolved. The CDR3 sequence is 16 residues long. The V gene lost 0 bases and the J gene lost 1 base, with 8 bases spanning the gap. Germline V gives CDR1 SGDLS, CDR2 YYNGEE. The DNA for the CDR3 is TGTGCCAGCAGCGTAGCTTACGGGTCTGGGGCCAACGTCCTGACTTTC. It codes for CASSVAYGSGANVLTF.

The table lists this clonotype with many counts. The chain combines TRBV7-9 with TRBJ1-2, with D unclear. The V gene's germline CDR1 is SEHNR and CDR2 FQNEAQ (reference sequence). Trimming pared 4 bases from V and 6 bases from J, leaving 9 bases between. The CDR3 is 12 amino acids. The CDR3 DNA is TGTGCCAGCAGCTCCCCGACGGATGGCTACACCTTC. Its translation is CASSSPTDGYTF.

This clonotype was observed a few times. The gene calls are TRBV12-3 or TRBV12-4 and TRBJ1-5, with D perhaps TRBD1 (6 bases). The CDR3 has 16 residues. V was cut by 5 bases and J by 1 base, with 15 bases left in between. CDR3 coding DNA: TGTGCCAGCAGTCTCAGCCGAACAGGGAGCAATCAGCCCCAGCATTTT. This translates into CASSLSRTGSNQPQHF.

The chain combines TRBV18 with TRBJ2-5; D remains unclear. The germline CDR1 and CDR2 sequences are KGHSH and LQKENI. This CDR3 is 13 amino acids long. The V gene lost 3 bases and the J gene lost 5 bases, with 10 bases spanning the gap. The CDR3 sequence is CASSPSQLETQYF. CDR3 coding DNA: TGTGCCAGCTCACCGTCACAGTTGGAGACCCAGTACTTC.

At least ten counts were recorded for this clonotype. The chain carries TRBV12-3 or TRBV12-4 and TRBJ1-5; D gene uncertain. The V gene lost 3 bases and the J gene lost 3 bases, with 9 bases spanning the gap. The CDR3 loop spans 14 amino acids. The CDR3 nucleotides are TGTGCCAGCAGTTTGACCGGGAACAATCAGCCCCAGCATTTT. Translation gives CASSLTGNNQPQHF.

In this sample, this clonotype turned up a few times. The chain combines TRBV5-8 with TRBJ2-2, with 7 bases identical to TRBD2. The V segment lost 5 bases and the J segment 2 bases; nucleotides outside the gene matches: 9. Germline CDR1 reads SGHTS; CDR2 reads YDEGEE. There are 16 residues in the CDR3. CDR3 loop: CASSLGAGENTGELFF. The CDR3 DNA follows: TGTGCCAGCAGTTTAGGTGCGGGGGAAAACACCGGGGAGCTGTTTTTT.

This clonotype appeared a few times. V and J are TRBV7-2 and TRBJ2-7; tentatively, D is TRBD1 or TRBD2 (6 bases each). Trimming pared 2 bases from V and 6 bases from J, leaving 14 bases between. This CDR3 comprises 14 residues. Germline V gives CDR1 SGHTA, CDR2 FQGNSA. The CDR3 here is CASSLMGGRGEQYF. The CDR3 DNA is TGTGCCAGCAGCTTAATGGGGGGCCGGGGCGAGCAGTACTTC.

The rearrangement uses TRBV7-9 and TRBJ1-6; 10 positions agree with TRBD1. CDR1 is SEHNR and CDR2 is FQNEAQ in the germline V gene (reference sequence). The CDR3 covers 15 residues. The V gene end was trimmed by 5 bases and the J gene end by 7 bases; junction bases not matched to a gene: 5. The CDR3 sequence: CASSGGQGRNSPLHF. CDR3 in DNA: TGTGCCAGCAGCGGGGGACAGGGGAGGAATTCACCCCTCCACTTT.

The chain uses TRBV19 and TRBJ2-2; D is possibly TRBD1 (6 bases). Germline values: CDR1 LNHDA, CDR2 SQIVND (reference sequence). Trimming left V 6 bases short and J 4 bases short, with 15 bases between. CDR3 size: 15 residues. This CDR3 reads CASRPRGGITGELFF. CDR3 in DNA: TGTGCCAGTAGACCACGAGGGGGAATCACCGGGGAGCTGTTTTTT.

The chain links TRBV19 to TRBJ1-4; the D gene is possibly TRBD1 (6 bases). V was trimmed by 6 bases and J by 3 bases, leaving 14 bases between them. Germline V gives CDR1 LNHDA, CDR2 SQIVND (reference sequence). The CDR3 extends over 15 amino acids. The CDR3 DNA reads as TGTGCCAGTAGCGGAACCAGGGGAGCTAATGAAAAACTGTTTTTT. This gives the protein CASSGTRGANEKLFF. The whole variable domain, filled in from reference TRBV19 and TRBJ1-4, reads DGGITQSPKYLFRKEGQNVTLSCEQNLNHDAMYWYRQDPGQGLRLIYYSQIVNDFQKGDIAEGYSVSREKKESFPLTVTSAQKNPTAFYLCASSGTRGANEKLFFGSGTQLSVL.

A few counts support this clonotype. The chain is built from TRBV10-3 and TRBJ1-5; D unresolved. Trimming removed 8 bases at V and 7 bases at J, with 6 bases between. CDR1 is ENHRY, CDR2 SYGVKD, per germline. The CDR3 is 10 amino acids. The CDR3 sequence: CAILGQPQHF. The CDR3 DNA follows: TGTGCCATCCTGGGGCAGCCCCAGCATTTT.

The chain is built from TRBV18 and TRBJ2-2, with D unresolved. Germline V gene data show CDR1 as KGHSH and CDR2 as LQKENI. V was cut by 2 bases and J by 2 bases, with 9 bases left in between. The length of the CDR3 is 15 residues. CDR3 protein: CASSPDSYNTGELFF. Here the CDR3 DNA reads TGTGCCAGCTCACCAGATTCATACAACACCGGGGAGCTGTTTTTT.

This chain uses TRBV7-2 with TRBJ2-3; TRBD1 matches 8 bases. Losses at the gene ends were 0 bases for V and 5 bases for J; bases not matched to a gene: 4. The CDR3 totals 15 residues. CDR1 and CDR2 (germline): SGHTA, FQGNSA. The CDR3 DNA reads as TGTGCCAGCAGCTTAGCGGACAGGGTGGGAGATACGCAGTATTTT. Translation gives CASSLADRVGDTQYF.

This chain connects TRBV11-2 to TRBJ2-1, with 7 bases identical to TRBD2. Germline CDR1 and CDR2: SGHAT and FQNNGV. The V gene end was trimmed by 3 bases and the J gene end by 7 bases; junction bases not matched to a gene: 18. This CDR3 has 18 residues. The CDR3 sequence is CASSFLGRGVTRLNEQFF. CDR3 bases: TGTGCCAGCAGCTTCCTAGGCCGGGGGGTGACCAGACTAAATGAGCAGTTCTTC.

This clonotype was picked up a small number of times. This chain connects TRBV18 to TRBJ2-1; 7 bases agree with TRBD1. V lost 3 bases to trimming and J lost 6 bases; unmatched junction nucleotides: 5. CDR1 is KGHSH, CDR2 LQKENI, per germline. The CDR3 spans 14 residues. The CDR3 sequence: CASSPDRVGNEQFF. The CDR3 DNA follows: TGTGCCAGCTCACCCGACAGGGTCGGCAATGAGCAGTTCTTC.

J is TRBJ1-4 and V is TRBV21-1; the table gives TRBD1 as D, unverified against the DNA. TRBV21-1 is reported as a pseudogene. The CDR3 runs 14 residues. As DNA, the CDR3 is TGTGCCAGCAGCGACGGGATTCCTTATGAAAAACTGTTTTTT. Amino acids: CASSDGIPYEKLFF.

V is TRBV13 and J is TRBJ2-7; possibly TRBD1 for D (5 bases). Germline V gene data show CDR1 as PRHDT and CDR2 as FYEKMQ (reference sequence). V lost 6 bases to trimming and J lost 3 bases, with 12 bases between them. The CDR3 runs 13 residues. In DNA, the CDR3 is TGTGCCAGCAGTGTCAGGGCCCACTACGAGCAGTACGTC. Translating gives CASSVRAHYEQYV.

Ten or more counts support this clonotype. The rearrangement joins TRBV5-5 to TRBJ1-6; D uncertain. Germline CDR1 reads SGHKS; CDR2 reads YYEKEE (reference sequence). The CDR3 has 15 residues. Trimming took off 1 base at V and 10 bases at J, with 15 bases between the two ends. The CDR3 nucleotides are TGTGCCAGCAGCTTGACCCTAAATGAGAGGTCACCCCTCCACTTT. Protein: CASSLTLNERSPLHF.

This clonotype was found a few times. This chain connects TRBV20-1 to TRBJ1-1, with 9 positions matching TRBD1. CDR1 DFQATT and CDR2 SNEGSKA come from the germline V gene (reference sequence). V gave up 6 bases and J gave up 1 base; unmatched junction bases: 9. The CDR3 totals 15 residues. CDR3 residues: CSAGNPGQGNTEAFF. Written as DNA, the CDR3 is TGCAGTGCGGGGAATCCGGGACAGGGGAACACTGAAGCTTTCTTT.

This clonotype turned up a few times. J is TRBJ2-1 and V is TRBV4-3; no reliable D call. V shed 1 base and J shed 7 bases, with 14 bases lying between them. The CDR3 extends over 15 amino acids. The germline gives CDR1 LGHNA, CDR2 YSLEER. The CDR3 is CASSQGASRVNEQFF. Written as DNA, the CDR3 is TGCGCCAGCAGCCAAGGGGCTTCACGGGTAAATGAGCAGTTCTTC.

At least ten counts were recorded for this clonotype. The V and J genes are TRBV5-1 and TRBJ2-7; D may be TRBD2 (6 bases). V lost 0 bases, J lost 3 bases, and 10 bases lay in between. The CDR3 is 14 amino acids. Per the germline V gene, CDR1 is SGHRS and CDR2 is YFSETQ. The DNA for the CDR3 is TGCGCCAGCAGCTTGGGTACGGGGGTCTACGAGCAGTACTTC. This encodes CASSLGTGVYEQYF.

This clonotype was picked up many times. This chain connects TRBV5-1 to TRBJ2-1, with D possibly TRBD1 on 5 matching bases. This CDR3 has 15 residues. Germline loops: CDR1 SGHRS, CDR2 YFSETQ. Trimming cost V 2 bases and J 5 bases, with 14 bases left between them. The DNA of the CDR3 is TGCGCCAGCAGCTTTTTACTCAAAGGGGACAATGAGCAGTTCTTC. This gives the protein CASSFLLKGDNEQFF.

This clonotype was detected only a few times. The DNA for the CDR3 is TGTGCCAGCGGCCCAGGCTATGGCTACACCTTC. Translated, it gives CASGPGYGYTF. The chain carries TRBV3-1 and TRBJ1-2, with unresolved D. Germline V gene sequence: CDR1 LGHDT, CDR2 YNNKEL (reference sequence). CDR3 length equals 11 residues. The V end was cut by 8 bases, the J end by 4 bases, with 8 bases between.

V gene TRBV4-1 combines with J gene TRBJ2-4, with D possibly being TRBD1 (5 bases). The V gene lost 1 base and the J gene lost 0 bases, with 10 bases spanning the gap. Germline assignment: CDR1 MGHRA and CDR2 YSYEKL. The CDR3 is 16 residues long. This chain's CDR3 is CASSQGGPLAKNIQYF. The CDR3 coding sequence is TGCGCCAGCAGCCAAGGGGGCCCCCTAGCCAAAAACATTCAGTACTTC.